Below are 17 T cell receptor beta chains sequenced from a single sample in a study of metastatic and nonmetastatic thyroid tumors. Thyroid surgery had not been preceded by any treatment in any patient. MiXCR was used by TCRdb to re-call the PCR reads. The sample lists under 30,000 clones, around a quarter seen once, with over 2% in the top ten. The sample consisted of blood. All receptors come from a female donor with papillary thyroid cancer or a benign thyroid nodule (not recorded which). Some clones in this sample may be carry-over from other donors' samples.

In this sample, this clone turned up many times. V is TRBV5-1 and J is TRBJ2-7; possible D gene TRBD2, 5 bases. Trimming stripped 0 bases from V and 3 bases from J, with 10 bases between. CDR1 is SGHRS and CDR2 is YFSETQ in the germline V gene. This CDR3 has 14 residues. CDR3 DNA sequence: TGCGCCAGCAGCTTGGGGCGGGTTAGCTACGAGCAGTACTTC. It is translated as CASSLGRVSYEQYF.

As for this clone: Sequence at one end of the junction differs from germline and may be a read error. Other DNA sequences from this sample encode an identical CDR3 as well. CDR3 in amino acids: CASRTGGLVDTQYF. DNA for the CDR3: TGCGCCAGCCGGACGGGCGGCCTGGTTGATACGCAATATTTT. The genes are TRBV5-1 and TRBJ2-3; D is uncertain. The CDR3 runs to 14 residues. Germline V gene lookup returns CDR1 SGHRS and CDR2 YFSETQ. Supplemented by reference TRBV5-1 and TRBJ2-3, the full variable domain reads KAGVTQTPRYLIKTRGQQVTLSCSPISGHRSVSWYQQTPGQGLQFLFEYFSETQRNKGNFPGRFSGRQFSNSRSEMNVSTLELGDSALYLCASRTGGLVDTQYFGPGTRLTVL.

The genes are TRBV28 and TRBJ2-7, with D perhaps being TRBD1 or TRBD2 (5 bases each). The V gene lost 6 bases and the J gene lost 4 bases, with 16 bases spanning the gap. The germline V gene has CDR1 MDHEN and CDR2 SYDVKM. This CDR3 is built from 14 residues. The CDR3 DNA follows: TGTGCCAGCAGCCCGGGACCGACACTTTACGAGCAGTACTTC. Protein: CASSPGPTLYEQYF.

This clone is medium-sized (0.01 to 0.1%). This chain connects TRBV20-1 to TRBJ1-6; perhaps TRBD1 as D (5 bases). CDR3 length: 14 amino acids. Germline assignment: CDR1 DFQATT and CDR2 SNEGSKA (reference sequence). V gave up 1 base and J gave up 12 bases, with 16 bases separating them. The CDR3 sequence is CSARVLSRDGPLHF. Here the CDR3 DNA reads TGCAGTGCTAGAGTTTTGTCCAGGGATGGACCCCTCCACTTT.

The chain combines TRBV4-2 with TRBJ2-1; weak D call: TRBD2 (5 bases). Trimming pared 4 bases from V and 0 bases from J, leaving 10 bases between. The CDR3 extends over 15 amino acids. Germline values: CDR1 LGHNA, CDR2 YNFKEQ. The CDR3 loop is CASSLGLSSYNEQFF. The CDR3 DNA follows: TGTGCCAGCAGCCTCGGACTGAGCTCCTACAATGAGCAGTTCTTC.

Turning to this clone: A junction boundary mismatches the germline segment, possibly from a read error. V is TRBV6-1 and J is TRBJ1-1; tentatively, D is TRBD1 (6 bases). The CDR3 consists of 12 residues. CDR1 and CDR2 from the germline V gene are MNHNS and SASEGT. The CDR3 sequence is CSSEGENTEAFF. The CDR3 DNA reads TGTTCCAGCGAGGGGGAGAACACGGAAGCTTTCTTT.

V gene TRBV27 combines with J gene TRBJ2-7; D is possibly TRBD1 (6 bases). The CDR3 is 13 amino acids. The germline V and J ends were trimmed by 1 base and 3 bases, with 7 bases remaining between them. Germline CDR1 and CDR2: MNHEY and SMNVEV (reference sequence). The CDR3 coding sequence is TGTGCCAGCAGTTTATTAGGGGGCTACGAGCAGTACTTC. Encoded protein: CASSLLGGYEQYF.

Relative to its sample, this clone is medium-sized. The chain is built from TRBV28 and TRBJ2-7, with unresolved D. V lost 4 bases and J lost 4, with 5 bases in between. Germline CDR1 MDHEN, CDR2 SYDVKM. This CDR3 has 11 amino acids. The CDR3 loop reads CASSSGYEQYF. The CDR3 DNA follows: TGTGCCAGCAGTTCCGGGTACGAGCAGTACTTC.

In this sample, this clone turned up many times. The V gene is TRBV2, the J gene TRBJ2-1, with TRBD2 matching 9 bases. The CDR3 sequence is 16 residues long. V lost 2 bases, J lost 2 bases, and 4 bases stayed unmatched. The germline V gene encodes CDR1 SNHLY and CDR2 FYNNEI. This chain's CDR3 is CASSERVAGAYNEQFF. CDR3 nucleotides: TGTGCCAGCAGTGAAAGGGTAGCGGGGGCCTACAATGAGCAGTTCTTC. The full variable domain, in which reference TRBV2 and TRBJ2-1 provide the parts outside the CDR3, is EPEVTQTPSHQVTQMGQEVILRCVPISNHLYFYWYRQILGQKVEFLVSFYNNEISEKSEIFDDQFSVERPDGSNFTLKIRSTKLEDSAMYFCASSERVAGAYNEQFFGPGTRLTVL.

This clone was seen repeatedly, ten times or more. This CDR3 reads CASSPLAGEVNEQFF. For the CDR3, the DNA is TGTGCCAGCAGTCCACTAGCGGGAGAGGTGAATGAGCAGTTCTTC. The chain combines TRBV6-1 with TRBJ2-1; 11 bases align to TRBD2. CDR3 length: 15 residues. The germline V gene has CDR1 MNHNS and CDR2 SASEGT. Trimming at V came to 5 bases and at J to 7 bases, leaving 7 bases not matched to a gene.

The rearrangement links TRBV7-9 to TRBJ1-2; D unclear. The V and J ends lost 5 bases and 5 bases respectively, with 15 bases between them. The CDR3 contains 14 residues. Germline CDR1 and CDR2: SEHNR and FQNEAQ (reference sequence). Here the CDR3 reads CASSEPVRWYGYTF. Here the CDR3 DNA reads TGTGCCAGCAGCGAGCCCGTACGGTGGTATGGCTACACCTTC. Using reference TRBV7-9 and TRBJ1-2 for the parts outside the CDR3, the full variable domain is DTGVSQNPRHKITKRGQNVTFRCDPISEHNRLYWYRQTLGQGPEFLTYFQNEAQLEKSRLLSDRFSAERPKGSFSTLEIQRTEQGDSAMYLCASSEPVRWYGYTFGSGTRLTVV.

This clone is classed as medium-sized (0.01 to 0.1%). The chain combines TRBV28 with TRBJ2-7; possible D gene TRBD2, 5 bases. The CDR3 spans 13 residues. Trimming removed 8 bases at V and 2 bases at J, with 13 bases between. Germline assignment: CDR1 MDHEN and CDR2 SYDVKM. CDR3 bases: TGTGCCAGCTTACTTCCCGGGGCCTACGAGCAGTACTTC. This sequence encodes CASLLPGAYEQYF.

By its share, this clone is medium-sized. The CDR3 loop is CASTPGLGEQYF. The DNA of the CDR3 is TGTGCCAGCACCCCGGGACTAGGCGAGCAGTACTTC. The chain combines TRBV6-1 with TRBJ2-7, with TRBD2 identical over 8 bases. This CDR3 has 12 residues. Per germline, CDR1 MNHNS and CDR2 SASEGT. V lost 7 bases to trimming and J lost 6 bases; unmatched junction nucleotides: 5.

This clone was seen ten or more times. The rearrangement uses TRBV29-1 and TRBJ1-1; no reliable D call. From germline, CDR1 is SQVTM and CDR2 ANQGSEA. The V end was cut by 5 bases, the J end by 1 base, with 8 bases between. This CDR3 contains 12 residues. The CDR3 loop reads CSVKAGNTEAFF. The CDR3 nucleotides are TGCAGCGTTAAGGCAGGGAACACTGAAGCTTTCTTT. Full variable domain (rest looked up from reference TRBV29-1 and TRBJ1-1): SAVISQKPSRDICQRGTSLTIQCQVDSQVTMMFWYRQQPGQSLTLIATANQGSEATYESGFVIDKFPISRPNLTFSTLTVSNMSPEDSSIYLCSVKAGNTEAFFGQGTRLTVV.

On this clone: A much larger clone sits a single nucleotide away, making a read error possible. This chain links TRBV25-1 with TRBJ2-3; TRBD2 aligns across 11 bases. Germline lookup yields CDR1 MGHDK and CDR2 SYGVNS. The CDR3 is made up of 16 amino acids. Germline trimming cut 5 bases from V and 10 bases from J; bases unmatched to any gene: 14. The CDR3 is CASSQPLAGGRGPQYF. DNA of the CDR3: TGTGCCAGCAGTCAACCCCTAGCGGGAGGCCGGGGTCCGCAGTATTTT.

The genes are TRBV5-1 and TRBJ2-5, with TRBD1 identical over 9 bases. The germline gives CDR1 SGHRS, CDR2 YFSETQ. Trimming took 2 bases from V and 4 from J; bases not matched to a gene: 6. The CDR3 consists of 15 residues. DNA of the CDR3: TGCGCCAGCAGCTTACAGGGGGCTGGAGTAGAGACCCAGTACTTC. Translated: CASSLQGAGVETQYF.

This rearrangement joins TRBV6-1 to TRBJ1-2; D is undetermined. The CDR3 has 12 amino acids. Trimming took 6 bases from V and 9 from J, leaving 14 bases between them. The germline V gene encodes CDR1 MNHNS and CDR2 SASEGT. This CDR3 reads CASSMGFRSYTF. DNA for the CDR3: TGTGCCAGCAGCATGGGGTTTAGGAGCTACACCTTC.